The 5 T cell receptor beta chains reported below all come from one sample, sequenced in a study of neurological immune-mediated disorders. TCRdb reprocessed the 5' RACE reads via MiXCR and lists one record per CDR3 protein. The data contain more than 45,000 distinct CDR3 sequences, about 3% of them singletons. Source material: PBMCs. These receptors all stem from a man in his forties or fifties with multiple sclerosis.

This clonotype was recorded many times. The rearrangement uses TRBV5-1 and TRBJ2-2, with TRBD1 as a possible D gene (5 bases). Trimming took off 1 base at V and 4 bases at J, with 8 bases between the two ends. The CDR3 has 14 amino acids. Looked up from germline, CDR1 is SGHRS and CDR2 is YFSETQ. Here the CDR3 reads CASSLMQGTGELFF. CDR3 nucleotides: TGCGCCAGCAGCTTGATGCAGGGCACCGGGGAGCTGTTTTTT.

This clonotype was found many times. This chain uses TRBV3-1 with TRBJ1-5; 10 nucleotides agree with TRBD1. After removal of 2 bases from V and 7 bases from J, the junction contained 8 bases not matched to a gene. Per the germline V gene, CDR1 is LGHDT and CDR2 is YNNKEL (reference sequence). The CDR3 spans 16 residues. The CDR3 DNA is TGTGCCAGCAGCCAACACGGGACAGGGGAGAACCAGCCCCAGCATTTT. Translating gives CASSQHGTGENQPQHF.

This clonotype occurred many times. The V and J genes are TRBV12-3 or TRBV12-4 and TRBJ1-5; D perhaps matches TRBD1 (5 bases). V dropped 6 bases and J dropped 0 bases, with 12 bases sitting between them. CDR3 size: 15 residues. In DNA, the CDR3 is TGTGCCAGCAGCTGGGGGGTCCCTAGCAATCAGCCCCAGCATTTT. Translated: CASSWGVPSNQPQHF.

This clonotype was found a few times. The CDR3: CSARRPGHLTDTQYF. The CDR3 DNA follows: TGCAGTGCTAGGAGGCCGGGACACCTCACAGATACGCAGTATTTT. The chain joins TRBV20-1 to TRBJ2-3; possibly TRBD1 for D (6 bases). This CDR3 spans 15 amino acids. The germline CDR1 and CDR2 sequences are DFQATT and SNEGSKA (reference sequence). Trimming left V 3 bases short and J 2 bases short, with 15 bases between.

This clonotype appeared many times. V is TRBV6-5 and J is TRBJ1-1, with D possibly TRBD1 on 5 matching bases. The CDR3 extends over 16 amino acids. Deletions cut 4 bases from V and 4 bases from J, with 19 bases between. Germline CDR1 is MNHEY and CDR2 is SVGAGI. The CDR3 DNA reads as TGTGCCAGCAGTTCTAACAGCAGAAGGGGCAGCACTGAAGCTTTCTTT. It specifies CASSSNSRRGSTEAFF.